The clone carrying this TCR beta chain was detected ten times or more. The target antigen is unknown. In the source study's methods: In papillary thyroid cancer, a distant-metastasis classifier was built using CDR3 differences across clinicopathological groups. TCRdb ran MiXCR on the PCR reads. Clone size and V and J calls follow TCRdb, not the original study. The sample lists 46,000 or so clones; roughly 15% were seen once. The CDR3 spans 11 residues. V shed 0 bases and J 15 bases; nucleotides not matched to a gene: 5. Germline V lookup: CDR1 DFQATT, CDR2 SNEGSKA (reference sequence). All patients were untreated before thyroid surgery. The data are from a study of metastatic and nonmetastatic thyroid tumors. Study information: The comparison covered peripheral blood and tumor or nodule tissue in malignant and benign thyroid patients.

Findings and caveats of the study: Reports indicated that malignant thyroid tumors showed significantly higher TCR beta diversity than benign nodules did, in blood and tumor.

The TCR sequence derives from a female donor with papillary thyroid cancer or a benign thyroid nodule (not recorded which). Some clones in this sample may be carry-over from other donors' samples. The chain joins TRBV20-1 to TRBJ2-4; 7 nucleotides align to TRBD2. The sample taken for sequencing was blood. In DNA, the CDR3 is TGCAGTGCTAGAGAGGGGAGGGATCGGTACTTC. It specifies CSAREGRDRYF.